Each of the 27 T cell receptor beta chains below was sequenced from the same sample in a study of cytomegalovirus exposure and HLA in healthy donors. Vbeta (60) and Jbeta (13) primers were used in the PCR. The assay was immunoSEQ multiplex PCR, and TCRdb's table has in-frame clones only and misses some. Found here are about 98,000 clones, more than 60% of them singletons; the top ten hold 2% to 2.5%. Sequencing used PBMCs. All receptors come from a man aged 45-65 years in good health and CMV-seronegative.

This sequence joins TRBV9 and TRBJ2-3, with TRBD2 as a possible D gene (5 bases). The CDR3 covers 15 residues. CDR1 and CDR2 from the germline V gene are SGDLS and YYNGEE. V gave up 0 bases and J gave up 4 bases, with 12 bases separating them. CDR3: CASSVAPLAADTQYF. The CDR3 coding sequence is TGTGCCAGCAGCGTAGCCCCGCTAGCAGCAGATACGCAGTATTTT.

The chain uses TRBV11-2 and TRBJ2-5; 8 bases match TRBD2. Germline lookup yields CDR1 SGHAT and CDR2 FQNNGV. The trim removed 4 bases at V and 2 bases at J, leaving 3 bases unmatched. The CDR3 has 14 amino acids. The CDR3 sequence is CASSSGTRQETQYF. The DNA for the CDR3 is TGTGCCAGCAGCTCGGGGACTAGACAAGAGACCCAGTACTTC.

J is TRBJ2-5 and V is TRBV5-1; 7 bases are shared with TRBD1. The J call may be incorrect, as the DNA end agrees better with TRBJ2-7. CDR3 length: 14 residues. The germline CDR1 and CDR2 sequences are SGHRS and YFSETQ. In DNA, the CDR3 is TGCGCCAGCAGCTTCCGGGACAGTCCCTACGAGCAGTACTTC. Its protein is CASSFRDSPYEQYF.

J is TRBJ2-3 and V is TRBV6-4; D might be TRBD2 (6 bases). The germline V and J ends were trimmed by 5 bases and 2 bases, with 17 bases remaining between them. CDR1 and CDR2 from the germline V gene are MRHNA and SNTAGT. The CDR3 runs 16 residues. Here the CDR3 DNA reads TGTGCCAGCAGTCGGGACTCACACGTAAACACAGATACGCAGTATTTT. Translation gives CASSRDSHVNTDTQYF.

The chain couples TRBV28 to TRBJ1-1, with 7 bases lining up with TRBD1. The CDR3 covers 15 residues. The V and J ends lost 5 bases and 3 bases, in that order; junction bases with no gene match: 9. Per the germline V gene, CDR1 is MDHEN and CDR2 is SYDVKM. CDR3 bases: TGTGCCAGCAGTACCACAGGGGTGGGAGACACTGAAGCTTTCTTT. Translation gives CASSTTGVGDTEAFF.

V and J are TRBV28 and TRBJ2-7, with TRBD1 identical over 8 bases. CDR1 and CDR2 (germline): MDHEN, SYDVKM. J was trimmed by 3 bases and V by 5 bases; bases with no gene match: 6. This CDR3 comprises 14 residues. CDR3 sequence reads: CASSPRTGLYEQYF. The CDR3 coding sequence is TGTGCCAGCAGTCCCAGGACAGGGCTCTACGAGCAGTACTTC.

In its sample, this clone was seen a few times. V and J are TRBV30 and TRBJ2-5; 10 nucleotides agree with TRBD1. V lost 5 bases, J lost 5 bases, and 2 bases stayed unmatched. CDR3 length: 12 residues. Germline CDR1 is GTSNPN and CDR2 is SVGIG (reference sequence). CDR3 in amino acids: CAWGTGDETQYF. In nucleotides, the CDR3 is TGTGCCTGGGGGACAGGGGACGAGACCCAGTACTTC.

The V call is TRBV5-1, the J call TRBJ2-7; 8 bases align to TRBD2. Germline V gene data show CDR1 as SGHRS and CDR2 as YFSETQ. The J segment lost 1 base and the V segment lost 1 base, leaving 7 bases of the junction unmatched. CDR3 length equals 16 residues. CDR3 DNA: TGCGCCAGCAGCTTGACCCCCAGCGGGAGTTCCTACGAGCAGTACTTC. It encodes CASSLTPSGSSYEQYF. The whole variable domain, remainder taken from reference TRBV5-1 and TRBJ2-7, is KAGVTQTPRYLIKTRGQQVTLSCSPISGHRSVSWYQQTPGQGLQFLFEYFSETQRNKGNFPGRFSGRQFSNSRSEMNVSTLELGDSALYLCASSLTPSGSSYEQYFGPGTRLTVT.

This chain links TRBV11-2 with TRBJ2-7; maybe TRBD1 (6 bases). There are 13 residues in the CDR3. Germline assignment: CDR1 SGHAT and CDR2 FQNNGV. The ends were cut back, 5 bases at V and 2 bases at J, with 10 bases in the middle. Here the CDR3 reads CASSQGQTYEQYF. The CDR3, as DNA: TGTGCCAGCAGCCAGGGACAAACCTACGAGCAGTACTTC.

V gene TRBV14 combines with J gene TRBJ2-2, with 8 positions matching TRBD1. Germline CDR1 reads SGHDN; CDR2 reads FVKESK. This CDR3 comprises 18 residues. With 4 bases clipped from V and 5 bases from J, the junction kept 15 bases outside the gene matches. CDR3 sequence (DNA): TGTGCCAGCAGCCCTCGCTATAGGACAGGGAGAGTGACCGGGGAGCTGTTTTTT. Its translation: CASSPRYRTGRVTGELFF.

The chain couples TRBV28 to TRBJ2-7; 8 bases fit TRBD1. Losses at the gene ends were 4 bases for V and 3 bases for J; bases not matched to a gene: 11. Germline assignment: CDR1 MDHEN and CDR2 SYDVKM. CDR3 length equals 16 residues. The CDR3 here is CASSSIGTGFSYEQYF. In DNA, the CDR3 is TGTGCCAGCAGTTCCATAGGGACAGGTTTCAGCTACGAGCAGTACTTC.

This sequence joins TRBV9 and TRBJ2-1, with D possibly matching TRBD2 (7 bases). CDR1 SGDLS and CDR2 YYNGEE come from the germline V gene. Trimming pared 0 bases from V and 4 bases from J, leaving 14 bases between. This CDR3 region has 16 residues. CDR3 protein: CASSVVGGAVYNEQFF. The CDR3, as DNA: TGTGCCAGCAGCGTAGTGGGGGGGGCGGTTTACAATGAGCAGTTCTTC.

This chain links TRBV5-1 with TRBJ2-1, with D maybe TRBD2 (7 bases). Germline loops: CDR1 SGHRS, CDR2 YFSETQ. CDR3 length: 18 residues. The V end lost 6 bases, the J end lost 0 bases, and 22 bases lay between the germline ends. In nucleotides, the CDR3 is TGCGCCAGCATCGAAGGAACGCGGGGGCCCAGCTCCTACAATGAGCAGTTCTTC. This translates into CASIEGTRGPSSYNEQFF.

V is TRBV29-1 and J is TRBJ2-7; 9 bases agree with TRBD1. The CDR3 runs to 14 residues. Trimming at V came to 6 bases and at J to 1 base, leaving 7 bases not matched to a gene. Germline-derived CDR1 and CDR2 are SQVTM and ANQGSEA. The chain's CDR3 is CSVYRGRMSYEQYF. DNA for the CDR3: TGCAGCGTCTACAGGGGGCGGATGTCCTACGAGCAGTACTTC.

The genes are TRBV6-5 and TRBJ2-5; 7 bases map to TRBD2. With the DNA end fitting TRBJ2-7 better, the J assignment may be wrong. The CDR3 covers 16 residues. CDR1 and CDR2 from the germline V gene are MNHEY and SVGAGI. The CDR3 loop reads CASSYSDRLGLREQYF. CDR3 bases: TGTGCCAGCAGTTACTCAGACCGCCTGGGACTACGCGAGCAGTACTTC.

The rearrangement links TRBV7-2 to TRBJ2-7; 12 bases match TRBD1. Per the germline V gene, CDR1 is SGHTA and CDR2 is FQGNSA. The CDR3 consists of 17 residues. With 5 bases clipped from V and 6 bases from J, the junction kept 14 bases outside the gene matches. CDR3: CASSRNRQGQGAGEQYF. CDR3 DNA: TGTGCCAGCAGCCGAAACCGCCAGGGACAGGGGGCCGGCGAGCAGTACTTC. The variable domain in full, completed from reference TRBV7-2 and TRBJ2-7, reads GAGVSQSPSNKVTEKGKDVELRCDPISGHTALYWYRQSLGQGLEFLIYFQGNSAPDKSGLPSDRFSAERTGGSVSTLTIQRTQQEDSAVYLCASSRNRQGQGAGEQYFGPGTRLTVT.

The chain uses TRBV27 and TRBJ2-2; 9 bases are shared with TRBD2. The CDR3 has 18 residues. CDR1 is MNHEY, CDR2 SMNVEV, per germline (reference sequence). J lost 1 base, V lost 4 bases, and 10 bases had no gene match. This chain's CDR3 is CASSSIRWTSENTGELFF. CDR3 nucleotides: TGTGCCAGCAGTTCCATTCGATGGACTAGCGAGAACACCGGGGAGCTGTTTTTT.

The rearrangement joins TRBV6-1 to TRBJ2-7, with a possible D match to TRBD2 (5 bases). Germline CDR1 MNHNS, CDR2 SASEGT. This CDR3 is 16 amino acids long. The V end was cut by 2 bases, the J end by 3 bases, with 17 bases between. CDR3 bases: TGTGCCAGCAGTGAACGCCCGTTTGGAGGAATCTACGAGCAGTACTTC. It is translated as CASSERPFGGIYEQYF.

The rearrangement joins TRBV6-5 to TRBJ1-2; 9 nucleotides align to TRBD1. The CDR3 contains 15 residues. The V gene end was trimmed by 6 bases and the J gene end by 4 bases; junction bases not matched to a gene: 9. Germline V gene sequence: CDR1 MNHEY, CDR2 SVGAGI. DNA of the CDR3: TGTGCCAGCAGCTGGACAGGGGAAGATAGCTATGGCTACACCTTC. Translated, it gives CASSWTGEDSYGYTF.

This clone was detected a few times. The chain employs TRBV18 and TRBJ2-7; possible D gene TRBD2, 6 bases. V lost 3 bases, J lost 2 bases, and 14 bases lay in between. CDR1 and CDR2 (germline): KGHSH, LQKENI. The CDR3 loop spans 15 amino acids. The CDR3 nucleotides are TGTGCCAGCTCACCTTGGGACTGGGAAACCTACGAGCAGTACTTC. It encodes CASSPWDWETYEQYF.

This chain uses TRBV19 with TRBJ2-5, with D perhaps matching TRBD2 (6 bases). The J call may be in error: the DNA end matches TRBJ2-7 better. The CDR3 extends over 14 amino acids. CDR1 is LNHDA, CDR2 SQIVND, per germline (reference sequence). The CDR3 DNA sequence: TGTGCCAGTAGTATTGCGGGATACGTCCACGAGCAGTACTTC. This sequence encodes CASSIAGYVHEQYF.

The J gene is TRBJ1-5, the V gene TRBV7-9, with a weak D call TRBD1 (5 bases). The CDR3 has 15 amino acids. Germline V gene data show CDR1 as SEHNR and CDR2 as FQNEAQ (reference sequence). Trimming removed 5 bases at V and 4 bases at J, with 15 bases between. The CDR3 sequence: CASSPMGDSNQPQHF. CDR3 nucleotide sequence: TGTGCCAGCAGCCCAATGGGGGACTCAAATCAGCCCCAGCATTTT.

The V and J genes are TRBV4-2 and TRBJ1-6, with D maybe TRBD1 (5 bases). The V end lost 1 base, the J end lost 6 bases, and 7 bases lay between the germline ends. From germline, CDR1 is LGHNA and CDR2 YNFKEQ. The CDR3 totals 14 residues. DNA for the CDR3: TGTGCCAGCAGCCAAGGGGGCGCTAATTCACCCCTCCACTTT. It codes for CASSQGGANSPLHF.

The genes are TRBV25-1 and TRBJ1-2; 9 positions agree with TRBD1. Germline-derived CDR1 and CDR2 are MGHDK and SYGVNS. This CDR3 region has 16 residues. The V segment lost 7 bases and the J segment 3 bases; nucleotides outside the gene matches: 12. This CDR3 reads CASTDGTGRLDYGYTF. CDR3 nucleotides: TGTGCCAGCACCGATGGGACAGGGAGACTGGACTATGGCTACACCTTC.

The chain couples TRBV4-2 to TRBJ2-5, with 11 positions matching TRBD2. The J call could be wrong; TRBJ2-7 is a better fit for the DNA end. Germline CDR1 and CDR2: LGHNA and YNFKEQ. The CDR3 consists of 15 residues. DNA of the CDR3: TGTGCCAGCAGCCAAGCTACTAGCGGGAGTTACGAGCAGTACTTC. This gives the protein CASSQATSGSYEQYF.

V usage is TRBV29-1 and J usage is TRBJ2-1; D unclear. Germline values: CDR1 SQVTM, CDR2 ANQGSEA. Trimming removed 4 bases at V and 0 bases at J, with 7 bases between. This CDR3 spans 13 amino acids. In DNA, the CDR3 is TGCAGCGTTGGACCTAGCTCCTACAATGAGCAGTTCTTC. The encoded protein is CSVGPSSYNEQFF.

CDR3 DNA sequence: TGTGCCAGCAGCCTAAGGGCGGGAGGATCCTACGAGCAGTACTTC. This encodes CASSLRAGGSYEQYF. The chain carries TRBV7-3 and TRBJ2-7; 8 nucleotides agree with TRBD2. CDR1 is SGHTA and CDR2 is FQGTGA in the germline V gene. V shed 5 bases and J 1 base; nucleotides not matched to a gene: 7. The CDR3 covers 15 residues.